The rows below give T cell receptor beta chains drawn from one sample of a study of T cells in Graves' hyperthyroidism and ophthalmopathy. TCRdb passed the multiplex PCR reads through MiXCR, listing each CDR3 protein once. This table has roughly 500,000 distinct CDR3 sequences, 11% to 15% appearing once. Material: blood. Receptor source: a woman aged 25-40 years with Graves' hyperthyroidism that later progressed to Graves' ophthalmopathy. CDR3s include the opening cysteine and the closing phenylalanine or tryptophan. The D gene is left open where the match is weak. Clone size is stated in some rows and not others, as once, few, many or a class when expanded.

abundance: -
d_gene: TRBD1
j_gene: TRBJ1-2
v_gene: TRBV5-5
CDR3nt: TGTGCCAGCAGCCCCGGGGACAGGGGCTACGGCTACACCTTC
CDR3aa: CASSPGDRGYGYTF

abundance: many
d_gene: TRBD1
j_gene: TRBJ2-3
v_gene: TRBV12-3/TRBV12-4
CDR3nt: TGTGCCAGCAGCCGCCAGGGACAGGGTGCAGATACGCAGTATTTT
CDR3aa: CASSRQGQGADTQYF

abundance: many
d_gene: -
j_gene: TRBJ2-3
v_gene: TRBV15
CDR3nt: TGTGCCACCAGCAGGGGACCGATGGATACGCAGTATTTT
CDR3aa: CATSRGPMDTQYF

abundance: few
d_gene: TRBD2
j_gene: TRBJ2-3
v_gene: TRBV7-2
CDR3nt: TGTGCCAGCAGCGAAAGCGCGGGGGGCCCAGATACGCAGTATTTT
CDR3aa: CASSESAGGPDTQYF

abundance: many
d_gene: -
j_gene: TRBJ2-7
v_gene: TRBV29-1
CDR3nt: TGCAGCGTTGTCCAGGGGCCTAAGCAGTACTTC
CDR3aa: CSVVQGPKQYF

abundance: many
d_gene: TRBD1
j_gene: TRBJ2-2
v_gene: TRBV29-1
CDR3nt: TGCAGCGTTGACAGGACAGGGGCCTCTGGGGAGCTGTTTTTT
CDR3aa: CSVDRTGASGELFF

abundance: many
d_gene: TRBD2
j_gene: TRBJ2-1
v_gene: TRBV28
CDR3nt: TGTGCCACTAGTAGCGGGGATTCCTACAATGAGCAGTTCTTC
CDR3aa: CATSSGDSYNEQFF

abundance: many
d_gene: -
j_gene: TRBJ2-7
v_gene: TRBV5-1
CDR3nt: TGCGCCAGCAGCTTGGATTTACTAGCTGACGAGCAGTACTTC
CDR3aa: CASSLDLLADEQYF

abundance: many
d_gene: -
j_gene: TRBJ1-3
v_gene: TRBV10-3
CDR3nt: TGTGCCATCAGTAACCTACAGGTTCCCTCTGGAAACACCATATATTTT
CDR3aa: CAISNLQVPSGNTIYF

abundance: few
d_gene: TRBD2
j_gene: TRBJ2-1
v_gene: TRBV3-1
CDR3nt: TGTGCCAGCAGCCAAGATTGGGTAGCGGGATCCTACAATGAGCAGTTCTTC
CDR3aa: CASSQDWVAGSYNEQFF